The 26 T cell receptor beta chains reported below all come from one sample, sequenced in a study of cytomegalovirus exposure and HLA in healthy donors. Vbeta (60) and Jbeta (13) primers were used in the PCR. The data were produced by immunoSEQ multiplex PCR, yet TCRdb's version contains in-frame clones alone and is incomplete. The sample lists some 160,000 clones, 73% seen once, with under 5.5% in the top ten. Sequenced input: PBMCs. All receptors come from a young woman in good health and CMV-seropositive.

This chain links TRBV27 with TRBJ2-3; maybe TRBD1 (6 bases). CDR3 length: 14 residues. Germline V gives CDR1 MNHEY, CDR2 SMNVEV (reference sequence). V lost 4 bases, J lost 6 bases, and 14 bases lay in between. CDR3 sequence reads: CASSSPLTGDTQYF. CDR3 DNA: TGTGCCAGCAGTTCTCCCCTCACAGGGGATACGCAGTATTTT.

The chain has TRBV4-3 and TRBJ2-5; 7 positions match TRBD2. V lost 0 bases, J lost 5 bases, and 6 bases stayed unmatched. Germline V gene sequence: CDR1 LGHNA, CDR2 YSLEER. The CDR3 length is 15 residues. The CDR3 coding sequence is TGCGCCAGCAGCCAAGATCAATTCGGGGGGGAGACCCAGTACTTC. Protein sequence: CASSQDQFGGETQYF.

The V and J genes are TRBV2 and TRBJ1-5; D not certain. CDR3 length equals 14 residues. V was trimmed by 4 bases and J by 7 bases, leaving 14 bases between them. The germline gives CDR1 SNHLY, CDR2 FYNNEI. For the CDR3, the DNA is TGTGCCAGCAGTGTTTTGGGCACGGGACAGCCCCAGCATTTT. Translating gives CASSVLGTGQPQHF.

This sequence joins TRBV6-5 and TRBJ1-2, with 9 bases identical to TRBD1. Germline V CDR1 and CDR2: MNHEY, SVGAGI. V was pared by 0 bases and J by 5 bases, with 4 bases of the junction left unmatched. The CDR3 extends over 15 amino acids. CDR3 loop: CASSYSGTGQYGYTF. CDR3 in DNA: TGTGCCAGCAGTTACTCGGGGACAGGGCAATATGGCTACACCTTC.

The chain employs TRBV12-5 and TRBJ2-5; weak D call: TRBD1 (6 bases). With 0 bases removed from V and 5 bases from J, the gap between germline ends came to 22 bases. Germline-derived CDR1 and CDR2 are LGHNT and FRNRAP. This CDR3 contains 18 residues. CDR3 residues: CASGLVLGGRNGWETQYF. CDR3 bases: TGTGCTAGTGGTTTGGTACTAGGGGGTCGTAATGGCTGGGAGACCCAGTACTTC.

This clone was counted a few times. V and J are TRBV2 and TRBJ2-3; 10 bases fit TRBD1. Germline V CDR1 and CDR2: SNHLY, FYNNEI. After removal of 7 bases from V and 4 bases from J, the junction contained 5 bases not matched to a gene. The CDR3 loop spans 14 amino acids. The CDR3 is CASIVGQGADTQYF. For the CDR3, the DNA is TGTGCCAGCATTGTTGGACAGGGGGCAGATACGCAGTATTTT. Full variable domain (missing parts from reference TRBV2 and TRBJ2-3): EPEVTQTPSHQVTQMGQEVILRCVPISNHLYFYWYRQILGQKVEFLVSFYNNEISEKSEIFDDQFSVERPDGSNFTLKIRSTKLEDSAMYFCASIVGQGADTQYFGPGTRLTVL.

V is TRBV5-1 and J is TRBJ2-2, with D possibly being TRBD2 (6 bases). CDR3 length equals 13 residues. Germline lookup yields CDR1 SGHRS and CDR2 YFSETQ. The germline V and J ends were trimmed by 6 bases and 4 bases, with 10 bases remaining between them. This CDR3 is CASTTGSTGELFF. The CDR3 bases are TGCGCCAGCACTACCGGGAGCACCGGGGAGCTGTTTTTT.

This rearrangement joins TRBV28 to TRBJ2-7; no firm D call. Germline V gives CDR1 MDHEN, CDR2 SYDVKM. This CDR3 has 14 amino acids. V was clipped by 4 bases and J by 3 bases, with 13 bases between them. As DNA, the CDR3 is TGTGCCAGCAGTTCCACAGAAGGAAGCTACGAGCAGTACTTC. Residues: CASSSTEGSYEQYF.

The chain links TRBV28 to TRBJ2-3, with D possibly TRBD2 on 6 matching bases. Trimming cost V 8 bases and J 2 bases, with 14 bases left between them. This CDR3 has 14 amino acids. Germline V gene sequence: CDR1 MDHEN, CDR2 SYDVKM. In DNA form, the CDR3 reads TGTGCCAGCCTAATGGGGGGATTCACAGATACGCAGTATTTT. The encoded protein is CASLMGGFTDTQYF.

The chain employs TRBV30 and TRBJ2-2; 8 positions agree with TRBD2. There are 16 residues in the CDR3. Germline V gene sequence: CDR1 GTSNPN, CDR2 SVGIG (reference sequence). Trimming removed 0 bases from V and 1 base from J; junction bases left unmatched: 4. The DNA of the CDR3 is TGTGCCTGGAGTGTCCCCAGCGGGGGGAACACCGGGGAGCTGTTTTTT. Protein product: CAWSVPSGGNTGELFF.

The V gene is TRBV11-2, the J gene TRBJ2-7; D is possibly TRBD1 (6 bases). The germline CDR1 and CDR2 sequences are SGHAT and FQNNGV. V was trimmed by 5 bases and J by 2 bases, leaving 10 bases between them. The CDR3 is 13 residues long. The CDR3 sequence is CASSMGQTYEQYF. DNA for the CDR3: TGTGCCAGCAGCATGGGACAAACCTACGAGCAGTACTTC. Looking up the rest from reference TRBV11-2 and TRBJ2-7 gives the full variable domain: EAGVAQSPRYKIIEKRQSVAFWCNPISGHATLYWYQQILGQGPKLLIQFQNNGVVDDSQLPKDRFSAERLKGVDSTLKIQPAKLEDSAVYLCASSMGQTYEQYFGPGTRLTVT.

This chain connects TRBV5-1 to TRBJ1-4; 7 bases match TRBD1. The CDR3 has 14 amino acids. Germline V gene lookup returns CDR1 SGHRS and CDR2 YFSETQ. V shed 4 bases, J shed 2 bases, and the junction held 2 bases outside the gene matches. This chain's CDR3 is CASSAQGTNEKLFF. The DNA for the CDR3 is TGCGCCAGCAGCGCACAGGGGACTAATGAAAAACTGTTTTTT.

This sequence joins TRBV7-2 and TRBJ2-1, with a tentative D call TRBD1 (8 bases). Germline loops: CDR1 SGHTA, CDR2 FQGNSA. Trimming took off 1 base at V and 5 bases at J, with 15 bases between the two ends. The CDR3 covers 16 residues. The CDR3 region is CASSLVRTGRDNEQFF. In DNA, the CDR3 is TGTGCCAGCAGCTTAGTTCGGACAGGGAGGGACAATGAGCAGTTCTTC.

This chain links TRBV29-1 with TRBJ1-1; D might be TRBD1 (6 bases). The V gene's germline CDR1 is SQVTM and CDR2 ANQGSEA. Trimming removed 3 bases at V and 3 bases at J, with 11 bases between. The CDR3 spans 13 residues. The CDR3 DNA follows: TGCAGCGTTGAGTCCCAGGGGCACACTGAAGCTTTCTTT. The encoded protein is CSVESQGHTEAFF. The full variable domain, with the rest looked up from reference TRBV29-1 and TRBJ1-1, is SAVISQKPSRDICQRGTSLTIQCQVDSQVTMMFWYRQQPGQSLTLIATANQGSEATYESGFVIDKFPISRPNLTFSTLTVSNMSPEDSSIYLCSVESQGHTEAFFGQGTRLTVV.

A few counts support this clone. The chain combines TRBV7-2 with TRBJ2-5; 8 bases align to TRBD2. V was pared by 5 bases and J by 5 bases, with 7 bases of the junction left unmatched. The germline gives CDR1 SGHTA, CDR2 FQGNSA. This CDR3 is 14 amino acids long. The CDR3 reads CASSLSGAGETQYF. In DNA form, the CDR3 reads TGTGCCAGCAGCCTTAGCGGGGCGGGTGAGACCCAGTACTTC.

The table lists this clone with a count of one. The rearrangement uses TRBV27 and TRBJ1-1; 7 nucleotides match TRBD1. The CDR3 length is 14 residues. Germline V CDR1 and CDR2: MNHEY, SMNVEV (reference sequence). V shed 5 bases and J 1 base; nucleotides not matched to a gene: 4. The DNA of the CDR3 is TGTGCCAGCAGTCCACAGGGGTGGAACACTGAAGCTTTCTTT. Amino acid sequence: CASSPQGWNTEAFF.

CDR3 nucleotides: TGTGCCTGGAGTCGGACTAGCGGGCATGAGCAGTACTTC. It yields the protein CAWSRTSGHEQYF. V gene TRBV30 combines with J gene TRBJ2-7, with 11 positions matching TRBD2. The ends lost 2 bases at V and 7 bases at J; junction bases unmatched: 4. The germline gives CDR1 GTSNPN, CDR2 SVGIG (reference sequence). CDR3 size: 13 residues.

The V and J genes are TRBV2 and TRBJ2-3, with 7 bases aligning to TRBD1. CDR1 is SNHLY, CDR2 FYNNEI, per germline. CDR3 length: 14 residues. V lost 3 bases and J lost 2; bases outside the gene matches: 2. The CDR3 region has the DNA TGTGCCAGCAGTGAGGGACAGATCACAGATACGCAGTATTTT. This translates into CASSEGQITDTQYF.

The CDR3 DNA follows: TGTGCCAGCTCACTGGGGACAGGGGGCCAGCCGAGCTATGGCTACACCTTC. Its translation: CASSLGTGGQPSYGYTF. The chain couples TRBV18 to TRBJ1-2; TRBD1 aligns across 12 bases. Germline V gives CDR1 KGHSH, CDR2 LQKENI. V trimming: 4 bases; J trimming: 4 bases; junction bases outside the gene matches: 10. This CDR3 has 17 residues.

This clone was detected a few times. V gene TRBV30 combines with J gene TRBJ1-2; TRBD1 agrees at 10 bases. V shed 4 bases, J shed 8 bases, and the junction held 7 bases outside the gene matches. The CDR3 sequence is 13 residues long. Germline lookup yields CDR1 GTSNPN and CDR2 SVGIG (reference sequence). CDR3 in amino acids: CAWTGTGDRGYTF. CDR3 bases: TGTGCCTGGACCGGGACAGGGGACCGCGGCTACACCTTC.

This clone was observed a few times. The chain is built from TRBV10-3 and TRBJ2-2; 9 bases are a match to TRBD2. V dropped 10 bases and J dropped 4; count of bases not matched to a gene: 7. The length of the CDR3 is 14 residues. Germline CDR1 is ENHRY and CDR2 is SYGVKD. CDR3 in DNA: TGTGCCACGATACGTAGCGGGGGCACCGGGGAGCTGTTTTTT. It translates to CATIRSGGTGELFF.

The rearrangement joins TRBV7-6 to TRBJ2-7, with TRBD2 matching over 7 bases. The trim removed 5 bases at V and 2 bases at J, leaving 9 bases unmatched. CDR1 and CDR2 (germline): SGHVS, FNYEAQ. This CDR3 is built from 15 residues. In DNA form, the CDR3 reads TGTGCCAGCAGCGCTGGTGTTCTAGCGGCCTACGAGCAGTACTTC. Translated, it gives CASSAGVLAAYEQYF.

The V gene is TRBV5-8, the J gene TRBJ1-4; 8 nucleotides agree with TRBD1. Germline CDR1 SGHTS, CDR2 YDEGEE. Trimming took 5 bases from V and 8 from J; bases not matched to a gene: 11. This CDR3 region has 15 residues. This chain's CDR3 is CASRVLGQAREKLFF. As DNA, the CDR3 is TGTGCCAGCAGGGTTTTGGGACAGGCGCGCGAAAAACTGTTTTTT.

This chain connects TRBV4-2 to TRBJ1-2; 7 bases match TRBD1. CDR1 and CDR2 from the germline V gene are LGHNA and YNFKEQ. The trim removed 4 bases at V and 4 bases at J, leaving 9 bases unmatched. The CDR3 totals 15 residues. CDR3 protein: CASSPDRATLYGYTF. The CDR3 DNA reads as TGTGCCAGCAGCCCCGACAGGGCCACGCTCTATGGCTACACCTTC.

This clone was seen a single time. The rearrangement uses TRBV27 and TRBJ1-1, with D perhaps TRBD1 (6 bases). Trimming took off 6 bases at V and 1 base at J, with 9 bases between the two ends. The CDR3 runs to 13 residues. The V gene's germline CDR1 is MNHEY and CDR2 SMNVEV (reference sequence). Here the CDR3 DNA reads TGTGCCAGCAGGTCGGGACAGAACACTGAAGCTTTCTTT. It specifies CASRSGQNTEAFF.

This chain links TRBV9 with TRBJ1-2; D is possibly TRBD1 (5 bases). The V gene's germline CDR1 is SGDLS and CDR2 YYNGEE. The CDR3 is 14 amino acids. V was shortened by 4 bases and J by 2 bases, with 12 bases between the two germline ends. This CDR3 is CASSPDSSNYGYTF. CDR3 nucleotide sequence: TGTGCCAGCAGCCCCGACAGTTCGAACTATGGCTACACCTTC.